This record concerns one TCR beta chain sequence. Its target is not known. The donors belonged to the approximately 110-subject validation cohort, separate from the roughly 710-subject first cohort. TCRdb's copy holds only in-frame clones and misses some; the assay was immunoSEQ multiplex PCR. Of about 140,000 clones in the sample, 80% to 90% are singletons; the top ten hold roughly 7.7%. The data stem from a study of cytomegalovirus exposure and HLA in healthy donors. This CDR3 region has 14 residues. Per germline, CDR1 MNHNS and CDR2 SASEGT. V gave up 3 bases and J gave up 5 bases, with 11 bases separating them. Study-level results: Rare TCR sequences predominated, though certain public TCRs were found in many donors.

Sequencing used PBMCs. The chain has TRBV6-1 and TRBJ1-5; D is unresolved. This sequence originates from a woman under 30 in good health and CMV-seropositive. CDR3 bases: TGTGCCAGCAGTGAGTTGCGAGCGGATCAGCCCCAGCATTTT. This translates into CASSELRADQPQHF.